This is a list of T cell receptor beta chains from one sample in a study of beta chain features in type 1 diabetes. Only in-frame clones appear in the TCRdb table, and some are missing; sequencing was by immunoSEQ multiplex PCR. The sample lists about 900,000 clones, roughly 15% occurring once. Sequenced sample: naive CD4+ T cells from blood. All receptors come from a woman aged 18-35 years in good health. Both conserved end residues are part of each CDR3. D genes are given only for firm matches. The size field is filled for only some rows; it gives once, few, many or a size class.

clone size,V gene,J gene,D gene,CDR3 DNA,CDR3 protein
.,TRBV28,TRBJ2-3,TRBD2,TGTGCCAGCAGTTTTTGGTCTAGCGGGTGGGGTCCCACAGATACGCAGTATTTT,CASSFWSSGWGPTDTQYF
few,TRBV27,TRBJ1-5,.,TGTGCCAGCAGACAGGGCAATAGCAATCAGCCCCAGCATTTT,CASRQGNSNQPQHF
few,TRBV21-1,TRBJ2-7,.,TGTGCCAGCAGCGTAGGTGGGGACAGGGCCTCCCTCCATCTCGAGCAGTACTTC,CASSVGGDRASLHLEQYF
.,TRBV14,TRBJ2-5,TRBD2,TGTGCCAGCAGCCAAGAAGGCGGGAGCCACCATGGAGCCCAGTACTTC,CASSQEGGSHHGAQYF
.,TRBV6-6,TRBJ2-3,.,TGTGCCAGCAGTATAAACCGGGGAGAACGTACGCAGTATTTT,CASSINRGERTQYF
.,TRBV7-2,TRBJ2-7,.,TGTGCCAGCAGCCCAGCGGCGGCGAGCGAGCAGTACTTC,CASSPAAASEQYF
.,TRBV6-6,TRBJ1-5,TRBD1,TGTGCCAGCAGTTACTCGGGACCACAGGGGGGTCAGCCCCAGCATTTT,CASSYSGPQGGQPQHF
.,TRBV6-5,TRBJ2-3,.,TGTGCCAGCAGTTACTCGGGTTTTACAGATACGCAGTATTTT,CASSYSGFTDTQYF
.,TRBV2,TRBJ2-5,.,TGTGCCAGCATTTTTTCGGAACAAGAGACCCAGTACTTC,CASIFSEQETQYF
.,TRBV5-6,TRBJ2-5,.,TGTGCCAGCAGCTTGTTGGGATCCGAGGAGACCCAGTACTTC,CASSLLGSEETQYF
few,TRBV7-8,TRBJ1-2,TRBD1,TGTGCCAGCAGCTCGACAGGGCCGGACTATGGCTACACCTTC,CASSSTGPDYGYTF
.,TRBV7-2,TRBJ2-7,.,TGTGCCAGCAGCCCAGCGCCCTACGAGCAGTACTTC,CASSPAPYEQYF
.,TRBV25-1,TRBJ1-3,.,TGTGCCAGCCCCGATGGCCGGGGGGCGCTGGGAAACACCATATATTTT,CASPDGRGALGNTIYF
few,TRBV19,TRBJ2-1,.,TGTGCCAGTACCAGACAGGTGGGCACCTACAATGAGCAGTTCTTC,CASTRQVGTYNEQFF
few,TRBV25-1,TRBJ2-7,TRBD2,TGTGCCAGCAGTGATGTGCTGGGACTAGCGGGACCCGTGAAGTACTTC,CASSDVLGLAGPVKYF
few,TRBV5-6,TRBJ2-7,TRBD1,TGTGCCAGCAGCTTGGTACCCGGGACAGGGCCACACGAGCAGTACTTC,CASSLVPGTGPHEQYF
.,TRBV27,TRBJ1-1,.,TGTGCCAGCAGTTTATCCCTGACCCGGGGCCCCACTGAAGCTTTCTTT,CASSLSLTRGPTEAFF
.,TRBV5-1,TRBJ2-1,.,TGCGCCAGCAGCTTCCGTCTCGGAGAGCAGTTCTTC,CASSFRLGEQFF
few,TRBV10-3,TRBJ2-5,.,TGTGCCATCCGGGCCGGGCCCGGAGGAGAGACCCAGTACTTC,CAIRAGPGGETQYF
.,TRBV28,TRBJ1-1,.,TGTGCCAGCAGTTTTCCCGACAGGTATATAACTGAAGCTTTCTTT,CASSFPDRYITEAFF
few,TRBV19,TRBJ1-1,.,TGTGCCAGCGCGACGTGGGAGGTCAGATCTGAAGCTTTCTTT,CASATWEVRSEAFF
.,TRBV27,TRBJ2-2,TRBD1,TGTGCCAGCAGTATTCTACAGGGGCGAGCCGGGGAGCTGTTTTTT,CASSILQGRAGELFF
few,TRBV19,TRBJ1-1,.,TGTGCCAGTAGTATTCCGGGACGGACAAAAGCTTTCTTT,CASSIPGRTKAFF
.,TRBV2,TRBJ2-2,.,TGTGCCAGCAGGGGACGGAACACCGGGGAGCTGTTTTTT,CASRGRNTGELFF